Listed here are 22 T cell receptor beta chains from one sample, sequenced in a study of blood T cell repertoires in COVID-19 (TCRdb year 2020). Libraries came from the immunoSEQ multiplex PCR assay. The table comes from immuneACCESS by way of TCRdb, which keeps in-frame sequences with V and J called. Part of the clones is missing from these tables; in studies checked, under half for an unresolved V gene and the rest for unknown reasons. This sample is represented by 65,000 to 80,000 clones; about 88% of them were singletons. The ten largest clones represent roughly 2.5% of the sample. Sequenced: peripheral blood. These receptors were taken from a man aged 70-80 years with active or convalescent COVID-19.

This chain links TRBV5-4 with TRBJ2-5; D is ambiguous. This CDR3 spans 13 amino acids. V was shortened by 0 bases and J by 2 bases, with 5 bases between the two germline ends. CDR1 and CDR2 (germline): SGHNT, YYREEE (reference sequence). The CDR3 protein is CASSLGRQETQYF. The CDR3 DNA reads as TGTGCCAGCAGCTTGGGTAGACAAGAGACCCAGTACTTC.

V gene TRBV12-3 or TRBV12-4 combines with J gene TRBJ2-3; D ambiguous. The CDR3 covers 13 residues. V dropped 6 bases and J dropped 2 bases, with 9 bases sitting between them. The CDR3 coding sequence is TGTGCCAGCAGGAAAACAGCCACAGATACGCAGTATTTT. Amino acid sequence: CASRKTATDTQYF.

V gene TRBV5-5 combines with J gene TRBJ1-1; 7 bases align to TRBD1. CDR1 and CDR2 from the germline V gene are SGHKS and YYEKEE (reference sequence). The CDR3 is 15 amino acids. J was trimmed by 1 base and V by 0 bases; bases with no gene match: 3. The CDR3, as DNA: TGTGCCAGCAGCTTGGAGGGGGCCAAGAACACTGAAGCTTTCTTT. Protein: CASSLEGAKNTEAFF.

V usage is TRBV30 and J usage is TRBJ1-1; no reliable D call. This CDR3 region has 15 residues. V was pared by 1 base and J by 10 bases, with 22 bases between. Germline values: CDR1 GTSNPN, CDR2 SVGIG (reference sequence). The CDR3 protein is CAWSARGRISVRAFF. The CDR3 DNA sequence: TGTGCCTGGAGTGCGCGTGGCAGGATTTCGGTTAGAGCTTTCTTT.

The genes are TRBV19 and TRBJ2-7, with D perhaps matching TRBD1 (5 bases). V was cut by 5 bases and J by 0 bases, with 14 bases left in between. This CDR3 is 15 amino acids long. CDR1 is LNHDA and CDR2 is SQIVND in the germline V gene (reference sequence). The CDR3 loop reads CASSQGVAVSYEQYF. CDR3 coding DNA: TGTGCCAGTAGTCAAGGGGTCGCCGTCTCCTACGAGCAGTACTTC.

V gene TRBV6-1 combines with J gene TRBJ2-7; 10 nucleotides match TRBD2. Germline V CDR1 and CDR2: MNHNS, SASEGT. This CDR3 is built from 14 residues. The ends lost 2 bases at V and 2 bases at J; junction bases unmatched: 0. The CDR3 loop reads CASSESGRAYEQYF. The CDR3 DNA is TGTGCCAGCAGTGAAAGCGGGAGGGCCTACGAGCAGTACTTC.

The rearrangement links TRBV28 to TRBJ2-7; 8 bases fit TRBD2. J was trimmed by 4 bases and V by 6 bases; bases with no gene match: 11. CDR1 is MDHEN and CDR2 is SYDVKM in the germline V gene. CDR3 length: 15 amino acids. The CDR3 protein is CASSFPPPGGYEQYF. Written as DNA, the CDR3 is TGTGCCAGCAGCTTCCCCCCCCCGGGGGGGTACGAGCAGTACTTC. The full variable domain, in which reference TRBV28 and TRBJ2-7 provide the parts outside the CDR3, is DVKVTQSSRYLVKRTGEKVFLECVQDMDHENMFWYRQDPGLGLRLIYFSYDVKMKEKGDIPEGYSVSREKKERFSLILESASTNQTSMYLCASSFPPPGGYEQYFGPGTRLTVT.

The chain couples TRBV5-1 to TRBJ2-5; a weak D match, TRBD2 (6 bases). V was clipped by 4 bases and J by 5 bases, with 12 bases between them. Per germline, CDR1 SGHRS and CDR2 YFSETQ. This CDR3 has 13 residues. CDR3 nucleotides: TGCGCCAGCAGCCAACGACGGGGGGAGACCCAGTACTTC. Protein: CASSQRRGETQYF.

This clone was detected only a few times. V is TRBV27 and J is TRBJ2-6, with D possibly being TRBD1 (6 bases). V was shortened by 3 bases and J by 0 bases, with 9 bases between the two germline ends. Looked up from germline, CDR1 is MNHEY and CDR2 is SMNVEV (reference sequence). The CDR3 extends over 16 amino acids. The CDR3 DNA follows: TGTGCCAGCAGTTTTGCGACAGGCTCTGGGGCCAACGTCCTGACTTTC. Amino acid sequence: CASSFATGSGANVLTF.

The chain employs TRBV19 and TRBJ1-5; 7 positions match TRBD1. The V gene end was trimmed by 6 bases and the J gene end by 0 bases; junction bases not matched to a gene: 2. In germline, CDR1 is LNHDA, CDR2 SQIVND (reference sequence). This CDR3 has 14 residues. CDR3 sequence: CASSYRGSNQPQHF. Here the CDR3 DNA reads TGTGCCAGTAGCTACAGGGGTAGCAATCAGCCCCAGCATTTT.

The chain joins TRBV19 to TRBJ2-3; 10 bases line up with TRBD1. Germline V gives CDR1 LNHDA, CDR2 SQIVND (reference sequence). V dropped 10 bases and J dropped 4; count of bases not matched to a gene: 5. CDR3 length: 13 amino acids. Here the CDR3 DNA reads TGTGCCACCACCGGACAGGGGGCAGATACGCAGTATTTT. Its protein is CATTGQGADTQYF.

The chain has TRBV18 and TRBJ1-2; TRBD1 aligns across 7 bases. The germline CDR1 and CDR2 sequences are KGHSH and LQKENI. The CDR3 runs 14 residues. With V trimmed by 5 bases and J by 0 bases, 3 bases remained unmatched. The CDR3 nucleotides are TGTGCCAGCTCAAGTGGGACAGCTAACTATGGCTACACCTTC. It yields the protein CASSSGTANYGYTF. Together with reference TRBV18 and TRBJ1-2, the CDR3 gives the full variable domain: NAGVMQNPRHLVRRRGQEARLRCSPMKGHSHVYWYRQLPEEGLKFMVYLQKENIIDESGMPKERFSAEFPKEGPSILRIQQVVRGDSAAYFCASSSGTANYGYTFGSGTRLTVV.

This sequence joins TRBV20-1 and TRBJ2-1, with a possible D match to TRBD1 (5 bases). The CDR3 spans 14 residues. Deletions cut 3 bases from V and 0 bases from J, with 9 bases between. Germline CDR1 reads DFQATT; CDR2 reads SNEGSKA (reference sequence). CDR3: CSASRQGSYNEQFF. For the CDR3, the DNA is TGCAGTGCTAGTCGTCAGGGCTCCTACAATGAGCAGTTCTTC.

This chain connects TRBV2 to TRBJ1-2; tentative D call: TRBD1 (5 bases). This CDR3 contains 13 residues. V shed 1 base and J shed 4 bases, with 7 bases lying between them. Germline values: CDR1 SNHLY, CDR2 FYNNEI. CDR3 sequence: CASSEGGSYGYTF. The CDR3 coding sequence is TGTGCCAGCAGTGAAGGGGGCAGCTATGGCTACACCTTC.

The rearrangement links TRBV12-5 to TRBJ2-7, with 7 bases matching TRBD1. Per the germline V gene, CDR1 is LGHNT and CDR2 is FRNRAP. The CDR3 spans 16 residues. The V segment lost 1 base and the J segment 5 bases; nucleotides outside the gene matches: 11. The CDR3 coding sequence is TGTGCTAGTGGTTTGGGAGATCTAGGCAGGGGGAACGAGCAGTACTTC. As protein: CASGLGDLGRGNEQYF.

This sequence joins TRBV2 and TRBJ2-1; a weak D match, TRBD2 (6 bases). The CDR3 is 14 residues long. Germline lookup yields CDR1 SNHLY and CDR2 FYNNEI. V was cut by 6 bases and J by 6 bases, with 15 bases left in between. The DNA for the CDR3 is TGTGCCAGCAGAATGGATCTAGCGAGCAATGAGCAGTTCTTC. Its protein is CASRMDLASNEQFF.

The gene calls are TRBV25-1 and TRBJ2-3; tentatively, D is TRBD1 (6 bases). The germline V gene has CDR1 MGHDK and CDR2 SYGVNS. Trimming removed 0 bases from V and 4 bases from J, with 14 bases in between. This CDR3 is 16 amino acids long. In DNA, the CDR3 is TGTGCCAGCAGTGAATATATGGGGGCCAGGGCAGATACGCAGTATTTT. Amino acid sequence: CASSEYMGARADTQYF.

The chain has TRBV4-2 and TRBJ2-2; TRBD2 matches 10 bases. The CDR3 totals 16 residues. The V and J ends lost 5 bases and 5 bases, in that order; junction bases with no gene match: 8. Germline V gene sequence: CDR1 LGHNA, CDR2 YNFKEQ. The chain's CDR3 is CASSESGLAETGELFF. CDR3 bases: TGTGCCAGCAGCGAGTCCGGACTAGCGGAAACCGGGGAGCTGTTTTTT.

This clone was picked up one time. This rearrangement joins TRBV3-1 (or the pseudogene TRBV3-2) to TRBJ1-1; D is unclear. The V gene lost 1 base and the J gene lost 3 bases, with 6 bases spanning the gap. The CDR3 consists of 13 residues. Germline V CDR1 and CDR2: LGHDT, YNNKEL (reference sequence). CDR3 DNA sequence: TGTGCCAGCAGCCAAGCTCAGGACACTGAAGCTTTCTTT. Translation: CASSQAQDTEAFF.

The chain links TRBV2 to TRBJ2-1, with 8 bases aligning to TRBD2. The CDR3 totals 14 residues. From germline, CDR1 is SNHLY and CDR2 FYNNEI. V trimming: 4 bases; J trimming: 5 bases; junction bases outside the gene matches: 4. The CDR3 is CASSGILADNEQFF. The DNA for the CDR3 is TGTGCCAGCAGTGGGATACTAGCGGACAATGAGCAGTTCTTC.

CDR3 DNA: TGCGCCAGCAGCCTGACTAGCGGGGCTAATGAGCAGTTCTTC. Translation gives CASSLTSGANEQFF. This chain uses TRBV5-1 with TRBJ2-1; TRBD2 agrees at 11 bases. Germline CDR1 is SGHRS and CDR2 is YFSETQ. CDR3 length: 14 amino acids. J gave up 7 bases and V 4 bases, and 4 bases lay outside the gene matches. Full variable domain (remainder filled in from reference TRBV5-1 and TRBJ2-1): KAGVTQTPRYLIKTRGQQVTLSCSPISGHRSVSWYQQTPGQGLQFLFEYFSETQRNKGNFPGRFSGRQFSNSRSEMNVSTLELGDSALYLCASSLTSGANEQFFGPGTRLTVL.

The genes are TRBV19 and TRBJ1-5; 7 nucleotides match TRBD1. Germline V gene data show CDR1 as LNHDA and CDR2 as SQIVND (reference sequence). The CDR3 is 14 residues long. Unmatched junction bases numbered 6, after V lost 4 bases and J lost 6 bases. As DNA, the CDR3 is TGTGCCAGTAGTAACCGACAGGGAGGTCAGCCCCAGCATTTT. This encodes CASSNRQGGQPQHF.